This is a list of T cell receptor beta chains from one sample in a study of blood T cell repertoires in COVID-19. Sequencing was performed with immunoSEQ multiplex PCR; in TCRdb, only in-frame clones are kept and a portion is missing. The sample yields about 430,000 clones, approximately 90% seen once. Sequencing was carried out using PBMCs or T cells enriched from blood (not recorded which). These receptors all come from a man younger than 40 who had recovered from COVID-19. Each CDR3 is given with its conserved first and last residue. D genes are given only for firm matches. Some rows have no size entry. The others give once, few or many, or a class for an expanded clone.

D gene,J gene,clone size,V gene,CDR3 DNA,CDR3 protein
.,TRBJ1-4,.,TRBV10-3,TGTGCCACTCAAGAGGGGGGGAATGAAAAACTGTTTTTT,CATQEGGNEKLFF
.,TRBJ1-1,.,TRBV28,TGTGCTTGCAGGGTGGGGATGAACACTGAAGCTTTCTTT,CACRVGMNTEAFF
.,TRBJ2-7,.,TRBV3-1/TRBV3-2,TGTGCCAGCAGCCAAGATAGGCCGGGTTTACTCTCCTACGAGCAGTACTTC,CASSQDRPGLLSYEQYF
.,TRBJ1-2,.,TRBV12-5,TGTGCTAGTGGTTTGGCCGCGAGGAACTATGGCTACACCTTC,CASGLAARNYGYTF
TRBD2,TRBJ2-2,.,TRBV18,TGTGCCAGCTCACTAGCGGGTACGAACACCGGGGAGCTGTTTTTT,CASSLAGTNTGELFF
.,TRBJ1-4,.,TRBV5-1,TGCGCCAGCAGCTTGAGGGCGGGACCGAATGAAAAACTGTTTTTT,CASSLRAGPNEKLFF
.,TRBJ1-2,few,TRBV29-1,TGCAGCGTTCCGACAGGAAACTATGGCTACACCTTC,CSVPTGNYGYTF
TRBD1,TRBJ2-1,.,TRBV28,TGTGCCAGCAGAACCGGGACAGGGACCTCGATCTCCTACAATGAGCAGTTCTTC,CASRTGTGTSISYNEQFF
TRBD1,TRBJ2-5,.,TRBV5-5,TGTGCCAGCGGGGCGACAGGGGGCCAAGAGACCCAGTACTTC,CASGATGGQETQYF
.,TRBJ2-7,.,TRBV15,TGTGCCACCAGCAGATCGTTTCAGACAGGCCGCTACGAGCAGTACTTC,CATSRSFQTGRYEQYF
.,TRBJ1-4,once,TRBV4-1,TGCGCCAGCAGCCACAATCCGACAGATACCAATGAAAAACTGTTTTTT,CASSHNPTDTNEKLFF
.,TRBJ1-5,.,TRBV9,TGTGCCAGCAGCGAGACAGCGCACAATCAGCCCCAGCATTTT,CASSETAHNQPQHF
TRBD2,TRBJ2-7,once,TRBV6-1,TGTGCCAGCAGATCCGGGACTAGCGGGTACGAGCAGTACTTC,CASRSGTSGYEQYF
TRBD2,TRBJ2-1,.,TRBV5-1,TGCGCCAGCAGCTTGGCCAAGACTAGCGGGAGTGGTAGGAATGAGCAGTTCTTC,CASSLAKTSGSGRNEQFF
TRBD1,TRBJ2-5,.,TRBV18,TGTGCCAGCTCACCGGGGGGACAGGGAGAGACCCAGTACTTC,CASSPGGQGETQYF
TRBD2,TRBJ2-7,.,TRBV7-2,TGTGCCAGCAGCTTAAAACCTAGCGGGAGGGCCGGCTCCTACGAGCAGTACTTC,CASSLKPSGRAGSYEQYF
TRBD2,TRBJ2-1,.,TRBV10-3,TGTGCCCTTGGACTAGCGGGAGTCAATGAGCAGTTCTTC,CALGLAGVNEQFF
.,TRBJ2-1,few,TRBV2,TGTGCCAGCAGTACTCAGGGTTACAATGAGCAGTTCTTC,CASSTQGYNEQFF
TRBD2,TRBJ2-7,.,TRBV25-1,TGTGCCAGTGGGGTTAGCGGGAGGAACTCCTACGAGCAGTACTTC,CASGVSGRNSYEQYF
TRBD1,TRBJ1-1,few,TRBV6-5,TGTGCCAGCAGTTACTCCTTCGGACAGGGATTAACTGAAGCTTTCTTT,CASSYSFGQGLTEAFF
.,TRBJ1-1,few,TRBV4-1,TGCGCCAGCAGCCAAGAGGTTACACCGCCTGAAGCTTTCTTT,CASSQEVTPPEAFF
.,TRBJ1-2,once,TRBV7-6,TGTGCCAGCACCGGGGGCTACACCTTC,CASTGGYTF
.,TRBJ1-5,.,TRBV28,TGTGCCAGCACCCGGTGGGGGGGAAACCCGAATCAGCCCCAGCATTTT,CASTRWGGNPNQPQHF
TRBD2,TRBJ2-1,.,TRBV5-4,TGTGCCAGCAGCTTGGCGGGATCGACTAGCGGGAGCCGCAATGAGCAGTTCTTC,CASSLAGSTSGSRNEQFF
.,TRBJ2-1,.,TRBV10-3,TGTGCCAGCGGATCGGACGGGGACAATGAGCAGTTCTTC,CASGSDGDNEQFF
TRBD1,TRBJ1-6,.,TRBV27,TGTGCCAGCAGTTTCTGGGGGACAGTAAGAAATTCACCCCTCCACTTT,CASSFWGTVRNSPLHF
TRBD1,TRBJ2-5,.,TRBV18,TGTGCCAGCTCAAGAATTGACAGGGAGGAGACCCAGTACTTC,CASSRIDREETQYF
TRBD1,TRBJ2-7,.,TRBV27,TGTGCCAGCAGTTTTTCGGGACAGGGGTCCTACGAGCAGTACTTC,CASSFSGQGSYEQYF